This TCR beta chain was identified during a study of blood T cell repertoires in COVID-19. On the study more broadly: Spain, Italy and the United States supplied samples that represented acute and convalescent COVID-19.

Original data processing: Using reference gene primer amplification, nucleated cell counts were estimated. Sequenced by immunoSEQ multiplex PCR; TCRdb stores in-frame clones only, minus some. V and J calls and clone size are those listed in that table; D and trimming were worked out from the DNA. Of roughly 200,000 clones listed, over 70% were seen once; the top ten hold 4.5% to 7%. CDR3 size: 13 residues. With 2 bases removed from V and 3 bases from J, the gap between germline ends came to 8 bases. Per the germline V gene, CDR1 is SGHRS and CDR2 is YFSETQ. The specimen was peripheral blood. The TCR was taken from a woman aged 65 to 85 with acute or convalescent COVID-19. The chain is built from TRBV5-1 and TRBJ1-2; D perhaps matches TRBD1 (6 bases). CDR3: CASSLRTDYGYTF. The CDR3 coding sequence is TGCGCCAGCAGCTTAAGGACAGACTATGGCTACACCTTC.